This T cell receptor beta chain was observed in a study of cytomegalovirus exposure and HLA in healthy donors. The study, taken as a whole, reports: Specific recognition of CMV antigens was confirmed in vitro for a few chains (all CMV-associated). The authors listed 150 or so TCR beta chains as cytomegalovirus-associated. There were some V segments, including TRBV6-2 and TRBV6-3, excluded as indistinguishable.

A remark on this clone: Antigen: not known.

Researchers ran the PCR with 60 Vbeta and 13 Jbeta primers. TCRdb keeps only in-frame clones here, not all; method: immunoSEQ multiplex PCR. The table records around 130,000 clones, about 72% of them present only once. CDR1 and CDR2 (germline): SGHDT, YYEEEE. CDR3 size: 15 residues. V gave up 0 bases and J gave up 7 bases, with 16 bases separating them. This chain links TRBV5-6 with TRBJ1-2; a possible D gene is TRBD1 (6 bases). This clonotype originated in a young man in good health and CMV-seropositive. The sequencing sample was made of PBMCs. As DNA, the CDR3 is TGTGCCAGCAGCTTGGCCGCGGACAGCCCCCGTGGCTACACCTTC. Its protein is CASSLAADSPRGYTF.